This entry lists 21 T cell receptor beta chains sequenced from one sample in a study of regulatory T cells in long-lasting Graves disease. The time point: persistent/refractory GD, antithyroid drugs over 5 years with positive TRAb. Isolated PBMC RNA provided the starting material for the TCR library. Libraries of TCR beta came from iRepertoire HTBI primers plus Arm-PCR of CDR3 regions. TCRdb called the multiplex PCR reads again in MiXCR, with one record for every CDR3 protein. The sample has roughly 500,000 distinct CDR3 sequences; 20% to 25% are singletons. This specimen consisted of peripheral blood mononuclear cells (PBMCs), obtained when the disease was refractory, from a patient treated with antithyroid drugs. The receptors stem from a female donor with Graves disease.

In its sample, this clonotype was seen a few times. The chain has TRBV28 and TRBJ2-1; 11 nucleotides agree with TRBD2. V lost 6 bases to trimming and J lost 5 bases; unmatched junction nucleotides: 9. This CDR3 is 16 amino acids long. The germline CDR1 and CDR2 sequences are MDHEN and SYDVKM. The CDR3 DNA follows: TGTGCCAGCAGCCCGGAACTAGCGGGAGTCCACAATGAGCAGTTCTTC. It codes for CASSPELAGVHNEQFF.

V usage is TRBV11-2 and J usage is TRBJ1-5; D is unresolved. Trimming cost V 0 bases and J 5 bases, with 20 bases left between them. The CDR3 totals 18 residues. The germline CDR1 and CDR2 sequences are SGHAT and FQNNGV. DNA of the CDR3: TGTGCCAGCAGCTTAGACTCTCCGGGCCCCCTCCCCGATCAGCCCCAGCATTTT. It is translated as CASSLDSPGPLPDQPQHF.

J is TRBJ1-5 and V is TRBV12-3 or TRBV12-4, with D maybe TRBD1 (5 bases). This CDR3 is 16 amino acids long. Deletions cut 6 bases from V and 5 bases from J, with 20 bases between. CDR3 protein: CASSPPPSGGDQPQHF. The DNA of the CDR3 is TGTGCCAGCAGCCCCCCCCCATCCGGGGGAGATCAGCCCCAGCATTTT.

This clonotype was picked up many times. The chain links TRBV11-2 to TRBJ2-2; 7 bases fit TRBD2. CDR3 length equals 15 residues. CDR1 and CDR2 from the germline V gene are SGHAT and FQNNGV. Losses at the gene ends were 6 bases for V and 5 bases for J; bases not matched to a gene: 9. CDR3 protein: CASRASSGDTGELFF. The CDR3, as DNA: TGTGCCAGCAGGGCTTCTAGCGGAGATACCGGGGAGCTGTTTTTT.

Remarks on this clonotype: This CDR3 is missing its conserved last phenylalanine or tryptophan, likely due to a read error. This chain connects TRBV6-1 to TRBJ1-1, with 7 bases lining up with TRBD1. The CDR3 has 14 residues. CDR1 is MNHNS, CDR2 SASEGT, per germline. With 6 bases clipped from V and 4 bases from J, the junction kept 8 bases outside the gene matches. CDR3: CASSQGPGGTEAFS. The CDR3 coding sequence is TGTGCCAGCAGCCAAGGTCCAGGGGGCACTGAAGCTTTCTCT.

The gene calls are TRBV3-1 and TRBJ2-5; a weak D match, TRBD2 (6 bases). The CDR3 totals 14 residues. Deletions cut 1 base from V and 3 bases from J, with 9 bases between. Germline V CDR1 and CDR2: LGHDT, YNNKEL (reference sequence). The CDR3 protein is CASSQGGVKETQYF. In nucleotides, the CDR3 is TGTGCCAGCAGCCAAGGCGGGGTAAAAGAGACCCAGTACTTC.

At least ten counts were recorded for this clonotype. This chain uses TRBV27 with TRBJ2-7, with a weak D call TRBD2 (5 bases). This CDR3 has 13 residues. Per the germline V gene, CDR1 is MNHEY and CDR2 is SMNVEV (reference sequence). V lost 3 bases and J lost 3, with 9 bases in between. CDR3 amino acids: CASSLKAGYEQYF. The CDR3 bases are TGTGCCAGCAGTTTGAAGGCGGGCTACGAGCAGTACTTC.

The rearrangement joins TRBV7-9 to TRBJ2-7, with TRBD1 as a possible D gene (6 bases). The ends were cut back, 5 bases at V and 11 bases at J, with 28 bases in the middle. The CDR3 loop spans 16 amino acids. In germline, CDR1 is SEHNR, CDR2 FQNEAQ (reference sequence). The CDR3 region has the DNA TGTGCCAGCAGCCCGAGTACAGGGATCCCCTCCGGTGGGGAGTACTTC. Amino acids: CASSPSTGIPSGGEYF.

This chain links TRBV6-1 with TRBJ2-5; 8 bases line up with TRBD1. Trimming cost V 7 bases and J 4 bases; bases outside gene matches: 8. CDR3 size: 14 residues. Germline values: CDR1 MNHNS, CDR2 SASEGT. DNA of the CDR3: TGTGCCAGCACCCCCAGGGGGCTAGCAGAGACCCAGTACTTC. Amino acids: CASTPRGLAETQYF.

In this sample, this clonotype turned up a few times. The chain is built from TRBV6-2 or TRBV6-3 and TRBJ2-2; no clear D gene. The CDR3 has 14 residues. Trimming took off 2 bases at V and 3 bases at J, with 7 bases between the two ends. CDR1 is MNHEY, CDR2 SVGEGT, per germline. CDR3 loop: CASSYPWDTGELFF. The CDR3 nucleotides read TGTGCCAGCAGTTACCCTTGGGACACCGGGGAGCTGTTTTTT.

This clonotype appeared a few times. J is TRBJ1-1 and V is TRBV9; 7 nucleotides align to TRBD1. The CDR3 extends over 17 amino acids. V lost 6 bases to trimming and J lost 1 base; unmatched junction nucleotides: 15. Per the germline V gene, CDR1 is SGDLS and CDR2 is YYNGEE. CDR3: CASNHGGGLQGNTEAFF. CDR3 bases: TGTGCCAGCAACCATGGAGGGGGCCTCCAGGGGAACACTGAAGCTTTCTTT.

This clonotype has ten or more counts. The chain uses TRBV19 and TRBJ1-1; D possibly corresponds to TRBD1 (5 bases). This CDR3 region has 14 residues. The germline CDR1 and CDR2 sequences are LNHDA and SQIVND (reference sequence). Trimming took off 6 bases at V and 4 bases at J, with 15 bases between the two ends. The CDR3 DNA reads TGTGCCAGTAGGGTACAGGCGTCTGGCACTGAAGCTTTCTTT. Its translation: CASRVQASGTEAFF.

This clonotype showed up many times. V usage is TRBV3-1 and J usage is TRBJ1-6; D might be TRBD1 (5 bases). The CDR3 loop spans 14 amino acids. Trimming cost V 6 bases and J 4 bases, with 10 bases left between them. Germline V lookup: CDR1 LGHDT, CDR2 YNNKEL (reference sequence). The CDR3 sequence is CASSPGRYNSPLHF. The CDR3, as DNA: TGTGCCAGCAGTCCGGGACGGTATAATTCACCCCTCCACTTT. Full variable domain (outside the CDR3, taken from reference TRBV3-1 and TRBJ1-6): DTAVSQTPKYLVTQMGNDKSIKCEQNLGHDTMYWYKQDSKKFLKIMFSYNNKELIINETVPNRFSPKSPDKAHLNLHINSLELGDSAVYFCASSPGRYNSPLHFGNGTRLTVT.

Notes on this clonotype: With a much larger clone just one base away, this may be a read error. V gene TRBV29-1 combines with J gene TRBJ2-4, with D possibly being TRBD2 (5 bases). Matching the DNA end better, TRBJ2-5 makes the J call doubtful. The CDR3 totals 13 residues. CDR1 and CDR2 from the germline V gene are SQVTM and ANQGSEA. CDR3 in amino acids: CGVRGLNQETQYF. The CDR3 DNA reads as TGCGGCGTAAGAGGGCTAAATCAAGAGACCCAGTACTTC.

This clonotype was detected many times. The chain couples TRBV28 to TRBJ2-7, with a possible D match to TRBD2 (6 bases). Per germline, CDR1 MDHEN and CDR2 SYDVKM. The CDR3 has 14 residues. Trimming took 6 bases from V and 3 from J, leaving 15 bases between them. The CDR3 nucleotides read TGTGCCAGCAGGTCCGGAGGGCGGCTCTACGAGCAGTACTTC. This translates into CASRSGGRLYEQYF.

The chain has TRBV28 and TRBJ2-2, with D possibly TRBD2 on 6 matching bases. V was pared by 3 bases and J by 3 bases, with 11 bases between. This CDR3 is built from 15 residues. Germline-derived CDR1 and CDR2 are MDHEN and SYDVKM. CDR3 sequence reads: CASSFIGEDTGELFF. CDR3 bases: TGTGCCAGCAGTTTTATAGGGGAGGACACCGGGGAGCTGTTTTTT.

The chain employs TRBV6-1 and TRBJ1-6; perhaps TRBD1 as D (6 bases). Germline V gives CDR1 MNHNS, CDR2 SASEGT. The CDR3 consists of 13 residues. V gave up 7 bases and J gave up 8 bases, with 12 bases separating them. CDR3 region: CASIRDIYSPLHF. In nucleotides, the CDR3 is TGTGCCAGCATACGGGACATCTATTCACCCCTCCACTTT.

This clonotype was counted ten times or more. The V call is TRBV6-1, the J call TRBJ1-5; D call uncertain. This CDR3 has 13 amino acids. The V gene lost 7 bases and the J gene lost 5 bases, with 12 bases spanning the gap. Germline V lookup: CDR1 MNHNS, CDR2 SASEGT. CDR3 coding DNA: TGTGCCAGCATCAACCATCCGGATCAGCCCCAGCATTTT. Translation gives CASINHPDQPQHF.

In DNA, the CDR3 is TGCGCCAGCAGCCAAGATTCGGGACAGGGCTATTATGGCTACACCTTC. This codes for CASSQDSGQGYYGYTF. The V call is TRBV4-3, the J call TRBJ1-2, with 9 positions matching TRBD1. V shed 0 bases and J 5 bases; nucleotides not matched to a gene: 7. The germline V gene encodes CDR1 LGHNA and CDR2 YSLEER. The CDR3 is 16 residues long.

The V gene is TRBV20-1, the J gene TRBJ1-5; D is undetermined. V was shortened by 5 bases and J by 3 bases, with 11 bases between the two germline ends. There are 13 residues in the CDR3. Per germline, CDR1 DFQATT and CDR2 SNEGSKA (reference sequence). CDR3 sequence reads: CSASWGVNQPQHF. Written as DNA, the CDR3 is TGCAGTGCTTCTTGGGGAGTCAATCAGCCCCAGCATTTT.

As to this clonotype: This could be a read error, since a much larger clone is one nucleotide away. The chain links TRBV11-2 to TRBJ1-4, with 9 bases that match TRBD1. Losses at the gene ends were 6 bases for V and 6 bases for J; bases not matched to a gene: 11. From germline, CDR1 is SGHAT and CDR2 FQNNGV. This CDR3 has 16 amino acids. CDR3 DNA sequence: TGTGCCAGCAGTCATGGGAGGACAGGGGTTGATGAAAAACTGTTTTTT. Protein: CASSHGRTGVDEKLFF.